At least ten counts were recorded for the clone carrying this T cell receptor beta chain. Its antigen is unidentified. The data belong to a study of T-cell reconstitution after alpha-beta-depleted transplantation in children. Study results and caveats: It was surviving recipient T cells and thymic progenitors that gave some patients high TCRbeta diversity at day 60. Several hundred expanded graft clones reportedly were the source of alpha-beta T cells about two months after transplant. At one year after transplant, newly produced T cells mostly accounted for T-cell counts and diversity.

Germline CDR1 and CDR2: LNHNV and YYDKDF (reference sequence). The germline V and J ends were trimmed by 1 base and 0 bases, with 6 bases remaining between them. This CDR3 has 14 residues. TCRbeta library construction was performed incorporating unique molecular identifiers. MiXCR, applied by TCRdb to the PCR reads, yields one record per CDR3 protein. Of about 220,000 distinct CDR3 sequences listed, roughly a sixth are singletons. The J gene is TRBJ2-5, the V gene TRBV15, with D hard to call. This TCR was sampled from a male patient between 2 and 15 years old who had a stem cell transplant for acute lymphoblastic leukemia, so the T cells may come from the graft donor. The input for sequencing was PBMCs, mostly from graft donor cells, taken 360 days after TCRalphabeta/CD19-depleted stem cell transplant. CDR3 DNA: TGTGCCACCAGCAGAGCCGGGTACCAAGAGACCCAGTACTTC. This gives the protein CATSRAGYQETQYF.